These 19 T cell receptor beta chains were sequenced from one sample in a study of CD8 T cells in ankylosing spondylitis. TCRdb ran MiXCR on the 5' RACE reads and lists one entry per CDR3 protein. The sample contains about 130,000 distinct CDR3 sequences, around 9% of which appear only once. Sequencing was carried out using blood, either unsorted or a sorted T cell fraction (not recorded which). These receptors all come from a male donor with ankylosing spondylitis or in good health (not recorded which).

This clonotype was observed at least ten times. This chain joins TRBV5-6 and TRBJ2-5; 7 positions agree with TRBD1. From germline, CDR1 is SGHDT and CDR2 YYEEEE. V was pared by 0 bases and J by 5 bases, with 7 bases of the junction left unmatched. This CDR3 is 15 amino acids long. The CDR3 nucleotides are TGTGCCAGCAGCTTGGCCGGGACAGCTCTTGAGACCCAGTACTTC. Protein product: CASSLAGTALETQYF.

The CDR3 sequence: CASSFRGVSETQYF. The CDR3 nucleotides read TGTGCCAGCAGCTTCCGGGGAGTGTCAGAGACCCAGTACTTC. The V gene is TRBV7-2, the J gene TRBJ2-5; TRBD2 might be the D (5 bases). Germline lookup yields CDR1 SGHTA and CDR2 FQGNSA. This CDR3 contains 14 residues. Trimming stripped 3 bases from V and 4 bases from J, with 12 bases between.

This clonotype has at least ten counts. This chain uses TRBV3-1 with TRBJ1-1; 7 nucleotides align to TRBD1. The CDR3 loop spans 12 amino acids. CDR1 LGHDT and CDR2 YNNKEL come from the germline V gene (reference sequence). The ends lost 6 bases at V and 5 bases at J; junction bases unmatched: 3. CDR3 sequence reads: CASSPRGTEAFF. For the CDR3, the DNA is TGTGCCAGCAGTCCCAGGGGGACTGAAGCTTTCTTT.

This clonotype came up a few times. CDR3 region: CSAGSQWTDQETQYF. The CDR3 coding sequence is TGCAGTGCTGGATCGCAATGGACAGACCAAGAGACCCAGTACTTC. The chain joins TRBV20-1 to TRBJ2-5, with D tentatively TRBD1 (6 bases). From germline, CDR1 is DFQATT and CDR2 SNEGSKA (reference sequence). Between the trimmed V and J ends, which lost 5 bases and 0 bases, there was a span of 16 bases. The CDR3 consists of 15 residues.

This clonotype was detected many times. The genes are TRBV5-5 and TRBJ1-3, with D maybe TRBD1 (5 bases). The CDR3 covers 17 residues. Trimming took off 2 bases at V and 0 bases at J, with 15 bases between the two ends. Germline V gene data show CDR1 as SGHKS and CDR2 as YYEKEE (reference sequence). As DNA, the CDR3 is TGTGCCAGCAGCTTTCGGGGGAGAGAGAGCTCTGGAAACACCATATATTTT. It codes for CASSFRGRESSGNTIYF.

At least ten counts were recorded for this clonotype. The V gene is TRBV29-1, the J gene TRBJ2-3, with 10 bases matching TRBD1. Per the germline V gene, CDR1 is SQVTM and CDR2 is ANQGSEA. The length of the CDR3 is 15 residues. Trimming removed 6 bases from V and 1 base from J; junction bases left unmatched: 7. Written as DNA, the CDR3 is TGCAGCGTGGGGGTGACAGGGGGCCGCACAGATACGCAGTATTTT. It codes for CSVGVTGGRTDTQYF.

This clonotype was found many times. The V and J genes are TRBV20-1 and TRBJ2-7; D is unclear. The CDR3 has 14 amino acids. The germline CDR1 and CDR2 sequences are DFQATT and SNEGSKA (reference sequence). V shed 7 bases and J shed 2 bases, with 18 bases lying between them. The CDR3: CSVSRPTAPYEQYF. CDR3 nucleotides: TGCAGTGTTAGCCGTCCGACGGCTCCCTACGAGCAGTACTTC.

The V and J genes are TRBV11-2 and TRBJ2-3; maybe TRBD2 (6 bases). Trimming pared 3 bases from V and 2 bases from J, leaving 12 bases between. Germline CDR1 and CDR2: SGHAT and FQNNGV. The CDR3 is 15 amino acids. CDR3 sequence: CASSLEGRFTDTQYF. DNA of the CDR3: TGTGCCAGCAGCTTGGAGGGGCGATTCACAGATACGCAGTATTTT.

In this sample, this clonotype turned up many times. V and J are TRBV5-1 and TRBJ2-1; D might be TRBD2 (7 bases). V was cut by 2 bases and J by 4 bases, with 37 bases left in between. CDR3 length: 23 residues. Germline CDR1 SGHRS, CDR2 YFSETQ. The CDR3 DNA reads as TGCGCCAGCAGCTTAGATGACCCCGGAGGGGGGGGGCTACTAGAGCTGTCGTACAATGAGCAGTTCTTC. It encodes CASSLDDPGGGGLLELSYNEQFF.

This clonotype was recorded at least ten times. The V call is TRBV12-3 or TRBV12-4, the J call TRBJ2-2; TRBD1 might be the D (6 bases). Trimming removed 3 bases from V and 4 bases from J, with 12 bases in between. This CDR3 is 15 amino acids long. The CDR3 loop reads CASSLARGGTGELFF. The CDR3 nucleotides are TGTGCCAGCAGTTTGGCCAGGGGCGGCACCGGGGAGCTGTTTTTT.

This clonotype came up many times. The rearrangement uses TRBV7-2 and TRBJ2-3, with D tentatively TRBD2 (5 bases). This CDR3 is built from 17 residues. V was clipped by 2 bases and J by 4 bases, with 19 bases between them. CDR1 SGHTA and CDR2 FQGNSA come from the germline V gene. CDR3 loop: CASSLMSSRWPPDTQYF. The CDR3 DNA sequence: TGTGCCAGCAGCTTAATGTCTAGCAGGTGGCCGCCAGATACGCAGTATTTT. The whole variable domain, remainder taken from reference TRBV7-2 and TRBJ2-3, is GAGVSQSPSNKVTEKGKDVELRCDPISGHTALYWYRQSLGQGLEFLIYFQGNSAPDKSGLPSDRFSAERTGGSVSTLTIQRTQQEDSAVYLCASSLMSSRWPPDTQYFGPGTRLTVL.

There are many counts of this clonotype. This chain uses TRBV24-1 with TRBJ2-1; TRBD2 aligns across 13 bases. Per the germline V gene, CDR1 is KGHDR and CDR2 is SFDVKD. The ends lost 3 bases at V and 7 bases at J; junction bases unmatched: 5. The CDR3 length is 16 residues. The CDR3 DNA sequence: TGTGCCACCAGTGATGGGGGACTAGCGGGAAGAAATGAGCAGTTCTTC. Protein sequence: CATSDGGLAGRNEQFF.

This clonotype was counted many times. The chain has TRBV7-9 and TRBJ1-6; possibly TRBD1 for D (5 bases). V lost 3 bases, J lost 8 bases, and 14 bases lay in between. CDR1 and CDR2 from the germline V gene are SEHNR and FQNEAQ (reference sequence). CDR3 length equals 15 residues. The CDR3 protein is CASSFSGVPDSPLHF. CDR3 sequence (DNA): TGTGCCAGCAGCTTCTCGGGGGTGCCTGATTCACCCCTCCACTTT.

The chain employs TRBV6-2 or TRBV6-3 and TRBJ2-7; 7 bases agree with TRBD2. The CDR3 extends over 15 amino acids. J gave up 1 base and V 6 bases, and 9 bases lay outside the gene matches. Per germline, CDR1 MNHEY and CDR2 SVGEGT. CDR3 coding DNA: TGTGCCAGCAGACCTATGGCGGGGGAATCCTACGAGCAGTACTTC. Residues: CASRPMAGESYEQYF.

This clonotype came up many times. This chain joins TRBV9 and TRBJ2-7; 8 nucleotides agree with TRBD2. The CDR3 is made up of 15 amino acids. CDR1 and CDR2 from the germline V gene are SGDLS and YYNGEE. Trimming at V came to 0 bases and at J to 4 bases, leaving 6 bases not matched to a gene. The CDR3: CASSVGAAGDYEQYF. In DNA form, the CDR3 reads TGTGCCAGCAGCGTAGGGGCAGCGGGAGATTACGAGCAGTACTTC.

This clonotype was recorded at least ten times. This chain links TRBV5-1 with TRBJ2-5; D is ambiguous. CDR1 and CDR2 from the germline V gene are SGHRS and YFSETQ. This CDR3 has 14 residues. V lost 3 bases, J lost 2 bases, and 11 bases lay in between. The CDR3 sequence is CASSSTVGQETQYF. CDR3 coding DNA: TGCGCCAGCAGCTCGACCGTGGGGCAAGAGACCCAGTACTTC.

This clonotype showed up many times. The chain joins TRBV7-2 to TRBJ2-2; weak D call: TRBD1 (5 bases). Trimming removed 5 bases at V and 5 bases at J, with 18 bases between. The CDR3 spans 16 residues. Germline loops: CDR1 SGHTA, CDR2 FQGNSA. CDR3 amino acids: CASSVAPRAETGELFF. The CDR3 DNA is TGTGCCAGCAGCGTTGCACCCAGGGCGGAAACCGGGGAGCTGTTTTTT.

This clonotype has at least ten counts. The V and J genes are TRBV6-2 or TRBV6-3 and TRBJ2-1; D is possibly TRBD2 (6 bases). V was clipped by 3 bases and J by 0 bases, with 9 bases between them. This CDR3 has 15 amino acids. CDR1 is MNHEY and CDR2 is SVGEGT in the germline V gene. CDR3 sequence reads: CASSYMGGSYNEQFF. CDR3 DNA sequence: TGTGCCAGCAGTTATATGGGAGGCTCCTACAATGAGCAGTTCTTC.

This clonotype was counted ten times or more. The V and J genes are TRBV29-1 and TRBJ2-7, with 13 bases fitting TRBD2. The CDR3 totals 14 residues. Unmatched junction bases numbered 7, after V lost 4 bases and J lost 7 bases. Germline CDR1 SQVTM, CDR2 ANQGSEA. The CDR3 region has the DNA TGCAGCGTTGTGCTACTAGCGGGAGGGTTGGAGCAGTACTTC. Protein product: CSVVLLAGGLEQYF.